A selection of T cell receptor beta chains follows, all from one sample in a study of blood T cell repertoires in COVID-19. Using immunoSEQ multiplex PCR, the repertoire was profiled, and TCRdb retains in-frame clones only, with some absent. The table shows 200,000 to 250,000 clones, with 84% occurring only once. Sequencing was carried out using PBMCs or T cells enriched from blood (not recorded which). These receptors all come from a woman between 35 and 50 years old who had recovered from COVID-19. The CDR3 runs from the conserved cysteine through the conserved F or W. The order of the fields is clone size, V gene, J gene, CDR3 protein. Size is stated for part of the rows, as once, few or many counts, or as a class when the clone is expanded.

.,TRBV5-8,TRBJ1-4,CASSVGPPISAEKLFF
.,TRBV15,TRBJ2-3,CATSGSDSTDTQYF
.,TRBV11-3,TRBJ2-5,CASSPWERAETQYF
.,TRBV19,TRBJ2-3,CASSPAGATQYF
.,TRBV18,TRBJ2-3,CAPWGRGVDTQYF
.,TRBV18,TRBJ2-7,CASTDRYEQYF
.,TRBV2,TRBJ1-1,CASRLTGTEAFF
.,TRBV6-5,TRBJ2-7,CASRTGTGWSEQYF
.,TRBV15,TRBJ2-1,CATRPGRPGNEQFF
once,TRBV27,TRBJ2-7,CASSLARGHYEQYF
.,TRBV10-3,TRBJ2-5,CAISGIGGQGEETQYF
.,TRBV6-2/TRBV6-3,TRBJ1-2,CASSYSGALTRNYGYTF
.,TRBV3-1/TRBV3-2,TRBJ2-1,CASSQTGFSYNEQFF
.,TRBV28,TRBJ2-3,CASSRPNFRGTDTQYF
few,TRBV10-3,TRBJ2-5,CAISDITSGGSQETQYF
.,TRBV7-6,TRBJ1-6,CASSQQGGAVNSPLHF
.,TRBV5-4,TRBJ2-1,CASSSTKRERNEQFF
few,TRBV27,TRBJ2-3,CASSPTRTGTDTQYF
.,TRBV4-1,TRBJ1-5,CASSQDSRQRNQPQHF
.,TRBV5-6,TRBJ1-3,CASSLNGNSGNTIYF
.,TRBV11-2,TRBJ2-2,CASSYPRDSANTGELFF
.,TRBV5-4,TRBJ1-1,CASSLARFGMDRDFEAFF
.,TRBV7-8,TRBJ1-5,CASSFRSGQPQHF
.,TRBV30,TRBJ1-1,CARGARNTEAFF
.,TRBV4-1,TRBJ1-1,CASSQVGENTEAFF
.,TRBV12-3/TRBV12-4,TRBJ2-7,CASSLSDSYEQYF
.,TRBV7-2,TRBJ1-1,CASSFRDTLFGTEAFF
.,TRBV3-1/TRBV3-2,TRBJ1-1,CASSQDWEGRKAFF
.,TRBV3-1/TRBV3-2,TRBJ2-5,CASSQVGQQETQYF
.,TRBV3-1/TRBV3-2,TRBJ2-1,CASSQVQNNEQFF
.,TRBV27,TRBJ2-1,CASSLLRYRRTSDNEQFF
.,TRBV6-5,TRBJ1-1,CASSRTAVGEAFF
once,TRBV5-1,TRBJ1-4,CASSLAGQGNEKLFF
.,TRBV7-8,TRBJ1-5,CASSLGQGSNQPQHF
.,TRBV5-1,TRBJ2-1,CASSLSPGLAGYNEQFF
.,TRBV10-2,TRBJ2-5,CASSESTGGRETQYF
.,TRBV5-1,TRBJ2-3,CASSLLAGWGTDTQYF
.,TRBV28,TRBJ2-5,CASSSGQGASETQYF
.,TRBV7-8,TRBJ2-1,CASRGLAGEVIYNEQFF
.,TRBV2,TRBJ1-5,CASSEAGTGDQPQHF
.,TRBV27,TRBJ2-7,CARNQGGYEQYF
.,TRBV19,TRBJ2-7,CASSIGPDYYEQYF
.,TRBV2,TRBJ1-5,CASSPDRGESQPQHF
.,TRBV4-1,TRBJ2-1,CASGGEITEQFF
.,TRBV4-1,TRBJ2-2,CASSHKEGNTGELFF
.,TRBV19,TRBJ2-1,CASSIDLRRSSYNEQFF
.,TRBV2,TRBJ2-1,CASSLLAGGLNEQFF
.,TRBV9,TRBJ1-2,CASSVSGKGYGYTF
.,TRBV18,TRBJ2-1,CASSPPGLEQFF
.,TRBV28,TRBJ1-5,CASSFRQVNQPQHF
once,TRBV9,TRBJ2-1,CASSGPPLNNEQFF
.,TRBV28,TRBJ2-7,CASSRVRLAGVGYEQYF
.,TRBV18,TRBJ1-1,CASSWDRMNTEAFF
.,TRBV27,TRBJ2-3,CASSLRGIPRTDTQYF
.,TRBV9,TRBJ2-1,CASSVELNPLNEQFF
.,TRBV29-1,TRBJ2-3,CSVGQGTGDTQYF
.,TRBV5-4,TRBJ1-1,CASSLLSQANTEAFF